Sequencing of this TCR beta chain was carried out in a study of chemoradiotherapy in HPV16-positive cancers. The method was immunoSEQ multiplex PCR; TCRdb's version includes in-frame clones alone and lacks a portion of them. This sample has more than 9,500 clones, with nearly 90% found just once. Comment on this clone: Its specificity is unknown.

The study, taken as a whole, reports: Candidate HPV-specific clones and E7-related TCR motifs grew in tumor during treatment.

Germline V gene lookup returns CDR1 GTSNPN and CDR2 SVGIG (reference sequence). The CDR3 runs to 13 residues. V lost 3 bases and J lost 4, with 7 bases in between. This sequence originates from a human donor with HPV-associated anogenital cancer. The material was obtained from a patient who underwent chemoradiotherapy. The chain joins TRBV30 to TRBJ2-6; D gene unclear. This chain's CDR3 is CAWSFAGANVLTF. CDR3 DNA sequence: TGTGCCTGGAGCTTCGCCGGGGCCAACGTCCTGACTTTC.